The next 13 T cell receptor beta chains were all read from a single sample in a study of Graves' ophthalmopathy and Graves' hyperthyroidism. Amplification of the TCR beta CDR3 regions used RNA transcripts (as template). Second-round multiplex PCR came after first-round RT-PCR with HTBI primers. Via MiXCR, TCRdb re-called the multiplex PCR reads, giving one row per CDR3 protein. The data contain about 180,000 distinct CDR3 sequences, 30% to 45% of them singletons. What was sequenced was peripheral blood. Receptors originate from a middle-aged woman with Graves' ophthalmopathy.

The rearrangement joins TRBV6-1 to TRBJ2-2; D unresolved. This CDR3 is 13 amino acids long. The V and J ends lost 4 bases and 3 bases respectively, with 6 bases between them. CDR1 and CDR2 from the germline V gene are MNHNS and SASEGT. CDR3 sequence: CASSVDDTGELFF. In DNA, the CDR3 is TGTGCCAGCAGTGTAGATGACACCGGGGAGCTGTTTTTT.

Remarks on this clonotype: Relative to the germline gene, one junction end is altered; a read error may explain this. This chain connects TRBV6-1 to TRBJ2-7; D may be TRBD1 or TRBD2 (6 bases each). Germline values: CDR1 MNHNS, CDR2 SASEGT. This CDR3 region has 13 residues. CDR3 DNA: TGTGCCAGCAGTGAAGAGAGGGGGGCTCGCACGGACTTC. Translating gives CASSEERGARTDF.

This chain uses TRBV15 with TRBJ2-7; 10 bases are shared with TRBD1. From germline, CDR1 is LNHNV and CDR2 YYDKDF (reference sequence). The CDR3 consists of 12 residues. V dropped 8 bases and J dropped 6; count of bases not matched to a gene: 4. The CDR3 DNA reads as TGTGCCACCGGGACAGGGGTCGTCGAGCAGTACTTC. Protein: CATGTGVVEQYF.

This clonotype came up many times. The CDR3 region is CASSIPRSGGAQETQYF. In DNA, the CDR3 is TGTGCCAGCAGCATCCCCAGGAGCGGGGGGGCCCAAGAGACCCAGTACTTC. The chain employs TRBV7-8 and TRBJ2-5, with 10 bases lining up with TRBD2. The CDR3 contains 17 residues. Per the germline V gene, CDR1 is SGHVS and CDR2 is FQNEAQ. The trim removed 5 bases at V and 1 base at J, leaving 10 bases unmatched.

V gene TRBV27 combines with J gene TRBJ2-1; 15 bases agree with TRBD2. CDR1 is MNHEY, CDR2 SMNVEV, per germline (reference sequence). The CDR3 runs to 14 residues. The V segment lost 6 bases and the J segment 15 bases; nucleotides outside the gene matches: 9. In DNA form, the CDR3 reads TGTGCCAGCAGCACGGGACTAGCGGGAGGAGGTTGGTTCTTC. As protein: CASSTGLAGGGWFF.

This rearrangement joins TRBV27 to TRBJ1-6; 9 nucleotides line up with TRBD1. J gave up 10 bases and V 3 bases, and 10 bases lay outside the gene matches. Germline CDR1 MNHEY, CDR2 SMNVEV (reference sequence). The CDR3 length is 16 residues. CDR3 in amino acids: CASSFSDRGYWSPLHF. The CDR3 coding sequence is TGTGCCAGCAGTTTCAGTGACAGGGGGTATTGGTCACCCCTCCACTTT.

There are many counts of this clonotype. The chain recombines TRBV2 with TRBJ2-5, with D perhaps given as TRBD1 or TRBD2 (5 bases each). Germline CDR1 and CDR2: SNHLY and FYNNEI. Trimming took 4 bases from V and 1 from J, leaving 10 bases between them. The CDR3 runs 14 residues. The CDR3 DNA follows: TGTGCCAGCAGTGGGGGACCCATCCAAGAGACCCAGTACTTC. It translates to CASSGGPIQETQYF.

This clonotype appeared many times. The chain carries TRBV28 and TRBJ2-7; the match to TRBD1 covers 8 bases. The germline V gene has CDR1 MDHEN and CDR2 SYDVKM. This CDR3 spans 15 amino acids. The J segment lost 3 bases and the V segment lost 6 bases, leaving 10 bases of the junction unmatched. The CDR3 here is CASRPDRGINYEQYF. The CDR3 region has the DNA TGTGCCAGCAGGCCTGACAGGGGAATAAACTACGAGCAGTACTTC.

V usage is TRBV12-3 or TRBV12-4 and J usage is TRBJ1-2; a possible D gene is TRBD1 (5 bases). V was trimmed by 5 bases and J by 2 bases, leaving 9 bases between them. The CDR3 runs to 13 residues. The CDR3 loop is CASSQQVNYGYTF. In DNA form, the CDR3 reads TGTGCCAGCAGTCAACAGGTCAACTATGGCTACACCTTC.

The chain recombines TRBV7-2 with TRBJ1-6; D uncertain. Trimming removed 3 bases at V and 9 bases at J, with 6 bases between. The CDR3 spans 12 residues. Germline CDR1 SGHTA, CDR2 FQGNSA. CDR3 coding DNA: TGTGCCAGCAGCTTCGAAGCTTCACCCCTCCACTTT. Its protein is CASSFEASPLHF.

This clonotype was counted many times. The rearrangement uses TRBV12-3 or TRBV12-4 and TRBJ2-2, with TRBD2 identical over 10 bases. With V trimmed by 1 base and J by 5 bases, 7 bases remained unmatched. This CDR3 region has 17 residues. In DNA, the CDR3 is TGTGCCAGCAGTTTAGGTCTAGCGGGAGATCTTACCGGGGAGCTGTTTTTT. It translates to CASSLGLAGDLTGELFF.

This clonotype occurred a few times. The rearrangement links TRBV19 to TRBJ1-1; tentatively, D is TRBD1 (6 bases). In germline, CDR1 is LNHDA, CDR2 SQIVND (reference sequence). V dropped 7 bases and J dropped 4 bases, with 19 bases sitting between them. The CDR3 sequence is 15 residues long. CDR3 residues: CASNSGSDRITEAFF. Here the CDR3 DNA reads TGTGCCAGTAATTCCGGGTCGGACAGAATCACTGAAGCTTTCTTT.

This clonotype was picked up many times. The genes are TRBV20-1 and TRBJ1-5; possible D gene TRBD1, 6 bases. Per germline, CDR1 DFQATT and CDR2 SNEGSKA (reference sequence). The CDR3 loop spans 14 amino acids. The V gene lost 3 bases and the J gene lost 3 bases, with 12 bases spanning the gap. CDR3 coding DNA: TGCAGTGCTAGGTCGGGGGGCCCCAATCAGCCCCAGCATTTT. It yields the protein CSARSGGPNQPQHF.